The 14 T cell receptor beta chains below were found in one sample sequenced in a study of T cell responses to AZD1222 COVID-19 vaccine. Generated by immunoSEQ multiplex PCR, the TCRdb table keeps only in-frame clones and is missing some. The sample contains under 200,000 clones, roughly nine tenths of which appear only once. The material sequenced was peripheral blood, taken on day 0 of AZD1222 vaccination. The receptors here all came from an adult in good health.

In this sample, this clone turned up once. V gene TRBV29-1 combines with J gene TRBJ1-1; a weak D match, TRBD1 (5 bases). In germline, CDR1 is SQVTM, CDR2 ANQGSEA. The CDR3 totals 12 residues. Trimming removed 5 bases from V and 1 base from J, with 8 bases in between. This CDR3 reads CSVQQENTEAFF. CDR3 DNA: TGCAGCGTTCAACAGGAGAACACTGAAGCTTTCTTT. Supplemented by reference TRBV29-1 and TRBJ1-1, the full variable domain reads SAVISQKPSRDICQRGTSLTIQCQVDSQVTMMFWYRQQPGQSLTLIATANQGSEATYESGFVIDKFPISRPNLTFSTLTVSNMSPEDSSIYLCSVQQENTEAFFGQGTRLTVV.

The V and J genes are TRBV27 and TRBJ1-2, with 7 nucleotides matching TRBD1. V lost 5 bases to trimming and J lost 5 bases; unmatched junction nucleotides: 5. The germline V gene has CDR1 MNHEY and CDR2 SMNVEV (reference sequence). There are 13 residues in the CDR3. CDR3 loop: CASSGRDRYGYTF. The DNA for the CDR3 is TGTGCCAGCAGTGGCCGGGACAGATATGGCTACACCTTC.

V usage is TRBV7-3 and J usage is TRBJ2-2; D may be TRBD1 (5 bases). V gave up 5 bases and J gave up 6 bases, with 13 bases separating them. The CDR3 is 14 residues long. From germline, CDR1 is SGHTA and CDR2 FQGTGA. In nucleotides, the CDR3 is TGTGCCAGCAGCCAAGCCCCAGGGTCCGGGGAGCTGTTTTTT. It codes for CASSQAPGSGELFF.

There are a few counts of this clone. This sequence joins TRBV28 and TRBJ1-5; 9 nucleotides align to TRBD1. The CDR3 is 18 residues long. V shed 4 bases, J shed 3 bases, and the junction held 13 bases outside the gene matches. Germline V CDR1 and CDR2: MDHEN, SYDVKM. CDR3 DNA sequence: TGTGCCAGCAGTTACCCCTCACAGGGGGCGCTGAACAATCAGCCCCAGCATTTT. As protein: CASSYPSQGALNNQPQHF.

The chain employs TRBV7-2 and TRBJ1-2; no clear D. This CDR3 region has 14 residues. The germline gives CDR1 SGHTA, CDR2 FQGNSA. V lost 0 bases and J lost 0, with 5 bases in between. The DNA for the CDR3 is TGTGCCAGCAGCTTAGCGATGGCTAACTATGGCTACACCTTC. This translates into CASSLAMANYGYTF.

This chain links TRBV2 with TRBJ2-5; 9 bases fit TRBD1. With 5 bases clipped from V and 5 bases from J, the junction kept 9 bases outside the gene matches. Germline V gives CDR1 SNHLY, CDR2 FYNNEI. The CDR3 spans 15 residues. CDR3 residues: CASSQTGGARETQYF. In nucleotides, the CDR3 is TGTGCCAGCAGTCAAACAGGGGGCGCGCGGGAGACCCAGTACTTC.

The genes are TRBV28 and TRBJ2-2; D might be TRBD1 (7 bases). CDR3 length equals 14 residues. Germline V CDR1 and CDR2: MDHEN, SYDVKM. V was pared by 6 bases and J by 5 bases, with 13 bases between. The CDR3 bases are TGTGCCAGCAGGAAACAGGGGAGGACCGGGGAGCTGTTTTTT. Its translation is CASRKQGRTGELFF.

For the CDR3, the DNA is TGCAGCGCGACTTCTAGCTCCTACGAGCAGTACTTC. Translating gives CSATSSSYEQYF. The chain uses TRBV29-1 and TRBJ2-7; D is uncertain. V was cut by 7 bases and J by 0 bases, with 10 bases left in between. Germline values: CDR1 SQVTM, CDR2 ANQGSEA. The CDR3 sequence is 12 residues long.

The V gene is TRBV15, the J gene TRBJ1-6; TRBD1 aligns across 7 bases. The germline gives CDR1 LNHNV, CDR2 YYDKDF (reference sequence). This CDR3 comprises 16 residues. J gave up 8 bases and V 4 bases, and 11 bases lay outside the gene matches. The CDR3 DNA reads as TGTGCCACCAGCAAAGCGGGGCGGGGACAGTATTCACCCCTCCACTTT. Amino acids: CATSKAGRGQYSPLHF. The full variable domain, with the rest looked up from reference TRBV15 and TRBJ1-6, is DAMVIQNPRYQVTQFGKPVTLSCSQTLNHNVMYWYQQKSSQAPKLLFHYYDKDFNNEADTPDNFQSRRPNTSFCFLDIRSPGLGDTAMYLCATSKAGRGQYSPLHFGNGTRLTVT.

This rearrangement joins TRBV19 to TRBJ1-2; 8 bases match TRBD1. CDR1 and CDR2 (germline): LNHDA, SQIVND (reference sequence). CDR3 size: 14 residues. The trim removed 5 bases at V and 6 bases at J, leaving 8 bases unmatched. The CDR3 region is CASSSRTGLDGYTF. In DNA form, the CDR3 reads TGTGCCAGTAGTTCAAGGACAGGGTTGGATGGCTACACCTTC.

This chain joins TRBV5-1 and TRBJ1-2; no clear D. Trimming left V 1 base short and J 4 bases short, with 8 bases between. The CDR3 covers 13 residues. CDR1 is SGHRS, CDR2 YFSETQ, per germline. The CDR3 loop is CASSLTALYGYTF. CDR3 nucleotides: TGCGCCAGCAGCTTGACAGCCCTCTATGGCTACACCTTC.

The rearrangement uses TRBV9 and TRBJ1-1, with 8 bases that match TRBD1. CDR1 and CDR2 from the germline V gene are SGDLS and YYNGEE. J lost 0 bases, V lost 4 bases, and 5 bases had no gene match. This CDR3 spans 15 amino acids. CDR3 sequence reads: CASSSRTGMNTEAFF. The CDR3 DNA reads TGTGCCAGCAGCTCACGGACAGGGATGAACACTGAAGCTTTCTTT.

This clone was counted between two and nine times. V is TRBV19 and J is TRBJ2-7, with a possible D match to TRBD1 (5 bases). The ends were cut back, 7 bases at V and 3 bases at J, with 16 bases in the middle. The CDR3 extends over 14 amino acids. CDR1 and CDR2 from the germline V gene are LNHDA and SQIVND (reference sequence). The CDR3 reads CASKPKGAHYEQYF. The CDR3 DNA follows: TGTGCCAGTAAACCGAAAGGGGCCCACTACGAGCAGTACTTC.

The gene calls are TRBV19 and TRBJ1-4; TRBD1 is a possible D gene (5 bases). In germline, CDR1 is LNHDA, CDR2 SQIVND (reference sequence). With 3 bases removed from V and 7 bases from J, the gap between germline ends came to 21 bases. The CDR3 runs to 17 residues. CDR3 coding DNA: TGTGCCAGTAGTATGGATCCTGGGGCAGCAGGAACTGAAAAACTGTTTTTT. Translated, it gives CASSMDPGAAGTEKLFF.